Presented here are 4 T cell receptor beta chains from one specimen sequenced in a study of cytomegalovirus exposure and HLA in healthy donors. The PCR had 60 Vbeta and 13 Jbeta primers. Measured with immunoSEQ multiplex PCR; TCRdb has only the in-frame clones, and not every one. The sample lists under 200,000 clones; approximately 80% were seen once. Sequenced sample: PBMCs. These receptors were collected from a woman aged 45 to 65 in good health and CMV-seronegative.

The chain couples TRBV28 to TRBJ2-7; 8 nucleotides match TRBD1. V lost 2 bases and J lost 7; bases outside the gene matches: 1. Germline lookup yields CDR1 MDHEN and CDR2 SYDVKM. There are 12 residues in the CDR3. The CDR3 DNA reads TGTGCCAGCAGTTTAAGGACAGGGGAGCAGTACTTC. It translates to CASSLRTGEQYF.

The chain is built from TRBV19 and TRBJ2-7, with D maybe TRBD2 (7 bases). Trimming stripped 3 bases from V and 9 bases from J, with 27 bases between. The CDR3 loop spans 17 amino acids. Germline V CDR1 and CDR2: LNHDA, SQIVND (reference sequence). For the CDR3, the DNA is TGTGCCAGTAGTATCTCGAACCGCGGGACACAGGGCGGGAGGCAGTACTTC. It is translated as CASSISNRGTQGGRQYF.

The gene calls are TRBV28 and TRBJ2-7; the D gene is possibly TRBD2 (7 bases). The CDR3 runs to 13 residues. V was clipped by 6 bases and J by 5 bases, with 14 bases between them. Germline values: CDR1 MDHEN, CDR2 SYDVKM. CDR3 amino acids: CASSLGRGNEQYF. The CDR3 nucleotides read TGTGCCAGCAGCCTGGGGAGGGGGAACGAGCAGTACTTC.

The chain uses TRBV7-2 and TRBJ2-3; TRBD2 matches at 11 bases. J was trimmed by 0 bases and V by 4 bases; bases with no gene match: 9. CDR1 SGHTA and CDR2 FQGNSA come from the germline V gene. This CDR3 has 18 amino acids. The CDR3 protein is CASSWRGTSGESTDTQYF. CDR3 coding DNA: TGTGCCAGCAGCTGGCGGGGGACTAGCGGAGAAAGCACAGATACGCAGTATTTT.